These 22 T cell receptor beta chains originate from one sample sequenced in a study of T cells in Graves' hyperthyroidism and ophthalmopathy. There were TCR beta CDR3 regions amplified from RNA transcripts. The HTBI set primed first-round TCR CDR3 RT-PCR. TCRdb reprocessed the multiplex PCR reads with MiXCR, giving one entry per CDR3 protein. The sample holds about 400,000 distinct CDR3 sequences, about 25% seen once. Source material: blood. These receptors all come from a man between 45 and 60 years old with Graves' hyperthyroidism.

This clonotype was seen a single time. The CDR3 here is CSLWGTEGYTF. In nucleotides, the CDR3 is TGCAGCCTCTGGGGGACGGAGGGCTACACCTTC. The genes are TRBV29-1 and TRBJ1-2, with D possibly matching TRBD1 (5 bases). The CDR3 runs 11 residues. Germline assignment: CDR1 SQVTM and CDR2 ANQGSEA. Trimming cost V 8 bases and J 8 bases, with 15 bases left between them.

This clonotype was detected only a few times. The gene calls are TRBV19 and TRBJ2-3; tentatively, D is TRBD1 or TRBD2 (5 bases each). V lost 4 bases and J 3 bases, leaving 14 bases between the germline ends. The V gene's germline CDR1 is LNHDA and CDR2 SQIVND (reference sequence). This CDR3 is built from 15 residues. The CDR3: CASSRGPEVTDTQYF. The DNA for the CDR3 is TGTGCCAGTAGTAGGGGACCAGAAGTTACAGATACGCAGTATTTT.

This clonotype was observed many times. This chain joins TRBV27 and TRBJ2-3; 11 bases line up with TRBD1. V was clipped by 8 bases and J by 6 bases; unmatched bases: 10. Per germline, CDR1 MNHEY and CDR2 SMNVEV (reference sequence). This CDR3 comprises 15 residues. CDR3 amino acids: CASGNLDRGPDTQYF. CDR3 in DNA: TGTGCCAGCGGCAACCTGGACAGGGGGCCTGATACGCAGTATTTT.

This clonotype was detected only a few times. The chain is built from TRBV15 and TRBJ1-1; 7 bases align to TRBD1. V trimming: 4 bases; J trimming: 1 base; junction bases outside the gene matches: 9. The CDR3 has 16 residues. Germline values: CDR1 LNHNV, CDR2 YYDKDF (reference sequence). The CDR3 sequence is CATSNRQGRENTEAFF. The DNA for the CDR3 is TGTGCCACCAGCAACCGACAGGGAAGGGAGAACACTGAAGCTTTCTTT.

The V and J genes are TRBV7-9 and TRBJ2-2; TRBD1 might be the D (6 bases). The CDR3 is 15 residues long. V dropped 5 bases and J dropped 0 bases, with 10 bases sitting between them. Germline CDR1 SEHNR, CDR2 FQNEAQ (reference sequence). CDR3 sequence (DNA): TGTGCCAGCAGCGAAGGACAGCCGAACACCGGGGAGCTGTTTTTT. It codes for CASSEGQPNTGELFF.

V usage is TRBV3-1 and J usage is TRBJ2-2, with D perhaps being TRBD1 or TRBD2 (5 bases each). The germline gives CDR1 LGHDT, CDR2 YNNKEL (reference sequence). V dropped 5 bases and J dropped 1 base, with 8 bases sitting between them. The CDR3 runs 14 residues. This CDR3 reads CASSWGMNTGELFF. CDR3 DNA sequence: TGTGCCAGCAGCTGGGGGATGAACACCGGGGAGCTGTTTTTT. The full variable domain, with the rest looked up from reference TRBV3-1 and TRBJ2-2, is DTAVSQTPKYLVTQMGNDKSIKCEQNLGHDTMYWYKQDSKKFLKIMFSYNNKELIINETVPNRFSPKSPDKAHLNLHINSLELGDSAVYFCASSWGMNTGELFFGEGSRLTVL.

This clonotype was detected only once. A single base separates this from a much larger clone, so it may be a read error. The chain uses TRBV7-3 and TRBJ2-1; 11 bases fit TRBD1. Germline CDR1 and CDR2: SGHTA and FQGTGA. This CDR3 comprises 14 residues. CDR3 in DNA: TGTACCAGCAGCTGGACGGGACAGGGGGATGAGCAGTTCTTC. Translation: CTSSWTGQGDEQFF.

The rearrangement links TRBV3-1 to TRBJ1-1; TRBD1 is a possible D gene (5 bases). Germline V gene sequence: CDR1 LGHDT, CDR2 YNNKEL (reference sequence). This CDR3 comprises 14 residues. Trimming removed 2 bases from V and 4 bases from J, with 11 bases in between. This chain's CDR3 is CASSQPDRGTEAFF. In nucleotides, the CDR3 is TGTGCCAGCAGCCAACCCGATAGGGGCACTGAAGCTTTCTTT.

In this sample, this clonotype turned up a few times. The chain couples TRBV6-6 to TRBJ2-7; the match to TRBD2 covers 9 bases. The CDR3 consists of 16 residues. The V segment lost 0 bases and the J segment 5 bases; nucleotides outside the gene matches: 8. Per germline, CDR1 MNHNY and CDR2 SVGAGI (reference sequence). CDR3 amino acids: CASSYSRAGGLNEQYF. As DNA, the CDR3 is TGTGCCAGCAGTTACTCCCGAGCGGGAGGTCTCAACGAGCAGTACTTC.

The CDR3 DNA sequence: TGTGCCAGTAGGGCTAGCGGAGAAATATACGAGCAGTACTTC. Its translation is CASRASGEIYEQYF. V usage is TRBV19 and J usage is TRBJ2-7; 7 bases map to TRBD2. CDR3 length: 14 residues. V lost 6 bases and J lost 4; bases outside the gene matches: 9. Germline CDR1 and CDR2: LNHDA and SQIVND (reference sequence). Full variable domain (rest looked up from reference TRBV19 and TRBJ2-7): DGGITQSPKYLFRKEGQNVTLSCEQNLNHDAMYWYRQDPGQGLRLIYYSQIVNDFQKGDIAEGYSVSREKKESFPLTVTSAQKNPTAFYLCASRASGEIYEQYFGPGTRLTVT.

This clonotype was counted only a few times. This chain joins TRBV5-1 and TRBJ2-7; no firm D call. The CDR3 loop spans 14 amino acids. Germline-derived CDR1 and CDR2 are SGHRS and YFSETQ. Trimming cost V 0 bases and J 0 bases, with 7 bases left between them. The CDR3 loop reads CASSLEPFSYEQYF. The CDR3 DNA reads as TGCGCCAGCAGCTTGGAACCGTTCTCCTACGAGCAGTACTTC. The whole variable domain, remainder taken from reference TRBV5-1 and TRBJ2-7, is KAGVTQTPRYLIKTRGQQVTLSCSPISGHRSVSWYQQTPGQGLQFLFEYFSETQRNKGNFPGRFSGRQFSNSRSEMNVSTLELGDSALYLCASSLEPFSYEQYFGPGTRLTVT.

The table lists this clonotype with many counts. The chain links TRBV7-9 to TRBJ2-1; TRBD2 agrees at 10 bases. Trimming at V came to 2 bases and at J to 4 bases, leaving 2 bases not matched to a gene. The CDR3 spans 15 residues. The germline CDR1 and CDR2 sequences are SEHNR and FQNEAQ (reference sequence). The CDR3 DNA reads as TGTGCCAGCAGCTTACAAGCGGGAGGGTACAATGAGCAGTTCTTC. Amino acid sequence: CASSLQAGGYNEQFF.

As concerns this clonotype: An end of the junction differs from the germline gene, which may be a read error. This chain connects TRBV7-9 to TRBJ2-7; TRBD2 might be the D (5 bases). CDR3 length equals 16 residues. Germline CDR1 and CDR2: SEHNR and FQNEAQ (reference sequence). This CDR3 reads CASSLDPPLSAGEQHF. CDR3 in DNA: TGTGCCAGCAGCTTAGACCCCCCTCTATCGGCGGGCGAGCAGCACTTC.

This clonotype was counted ten times or more. The CDR3 DNA sequence: TGTGCCAGCAGCTCGGGCAGGCGGGAGACCCAGTACTTC. Translation gives CASSSGRRETQYF. The chain joins TRBV11-2 to TRBJ2-5; no firm D call. The V gene lost 4 bases and the J gene lost 5 bases, with 11 bases spanning the gap. The CDR3 contains 13 residues. Germline V gives CDR1 SGHAT, CDR2 FQNNGV.

The chain links TRBV2 to TRBJ1-1; D unclear. The CDR3 covers 14 residues. The germline gives CDR1 SNHLY, CDR2 FYNNEI. V was pared by 2 bases and J by 3 bases, with 10 bases between. CDR3 bases: TGTGCCAGCAGTGAACAAGGAACTGACACTGAAGCTTTCTTT. Protein product: CASSEQGTDTEAFF.

This clonotype has just a few counts. The V call is TRBV5-1, the J call TRBJ2-1, with 7 bases that match TRBD2. V gave up 1 base and J gave up 5 bases; unmatched junction bases: 3. This CDR3 has 14 amino acids. CDR1 is SGHRS and CDR2 is YFSETQ in the germline V gene. CDR3 in amino acids: CASSLKRDHNEQFF. The CDR3 DNA reads as TGCGCCAGCAGCTTGAAGCGGGACCACAATGAGCAGTTCTTC.

The chain uses TRBV4-1 and TRBJ1-5; a weak D match, TRBD1 (5 bases). The CDR3 covers 14 residues. Trimming pared 11 bases from V and 4 bases from J, leaving 18 bases between. Germline V gene sequence: CDR1 MGHRA, CDR2 YSYEKL. The CDR3 loop is CASNEGTFNQPQHF. Here the CDR3 DNA reads TGCGCCTCAAACGAAGGGACGTTTAATCAGCCCCAGCATTTT.

This chain's CDR3 is CASSSRTSGSLNEQFF. The CDR3 nucleotides read TGTGCCAGCAGTTCACGGACTAGCGGGAGTTTAAATGAGCAGTTCTTC. V is TRBV28 and J is TRBJ2-1; 13 positions match TRBD2. This CDR3 spans 16 amino acids. V shed 4 bases and J 7 bases; nucleotides not matched to a gene: 7. Germline CDR1 and CDR2: MDHEN and SYDVKM.

The genes are TRBV28 and TRBJ2-2, with unresolved D. Germline lookup yields CDR1 MDHEN and CDR2 SYDVKM. V lost 8 bases, J lost 0 bases, and 10 bases lay in between. The CDR3 is 14 residues long. The CDR3 region has the DNA TGTGCCAGCTCGGGCCGCGCGAACACCGGGGAGCTGTTTTTT. Translated: CASSGRANTGELFF.

This chain links TRBV20-1 with TRBJ1-5; TRBD1 aligns across 10 bases. CDR1 is DFQATT, CDR2 SNEGSKA, per germline (reference sequence). CDR3 length equals 14 residues. Trimming removed 0 bases from V and 5 bases from J; junction bases left unmatched: 1. The CDR3 protein is CSAREGTGDQPQHF. The CDR3, as DNA: TGCAGTGCTAGAGAAGGGACAGGGGATCAGCCCCAGCATTTT.

This clonotype was seen many times. The J gene is TRBJ1-1, the V gene TRBV6-1; D possibly corresponds to TRBD1 (5 bases). The CDR3 runs 13 residues. Germline V gene sequence: CDR1 MNHNS, CDR2 SASEGT. V lost 6 bases, J lost 3 bases, and 11 bases lay in between. The chain's CDR3 is CASRSWGDTEAFF. The CDR3 nucleotides are TGTGCCAGCAGGTCCTGGGGGGACACTGAAGCTTTCTTT.

At least ten counts were recorded for this clonotype. The J gene is TRBJ2-1, the V gene TRBV7-3, with a possible D match to TRBD2 (5 bases). The CDR3 consists of 17 residues. V was shortened by 2 bases and J by 4 bases, with 18 bases between the two germline ends. From germline, CDR1 is SGHTA and CDR2 FQGTGA. This CDR3 reads CASSLGSGVRDYNEQFF. CDR3 DNA: TGTGCCAGCAGCTTAGGATCCGGGGTTCGGGATTACAATGAGCAGTTCTTC.